The next 13 T cell receptor beta chains were all read from a single sample in a study of shared clonotypes between healthy human individuals. Assay: immunoSEQ multiplex PCR; the TCRdb copy retains only in-frame clones and omits some. The sample lists 730,000 or so clones, around 72% occurring once. Material for sequencing was memory CD4+ T cells sorted from blood. Sample subset: CD45RA-negative fraction. Receptors were obtained from a woman in her twenties or thirties in good health.

The chain combines TRBV29-1 with TRBJ2-3; TRBD1 aligns across 8 bases. The CDR3 sequence is 14 residues long. The V segment lost 5 bases and the J segment 5 bases; nucleotides outside the gene matches: 9. Germline CDR1 reads SQVTM; CDR2 reads ANQGSEA. CDR3 sequence: CSVRTGIGGDTQYF. The CDR3 DNA reads as TGCAGCGTTCGGACAGGGATAGGGGGAGATACGCAGTATTTT.

The gene calls are TRBV27 and TRBJ2-1; 11 bases align to TRBD2. With V trimmed by 7 bases and J by 8 bases, 13 bases remained unmatched. This CDR3 is built from 16 residues. The V gene's germline CDR1 is MNHEY and CDR2 SMNVEV (reference sequence). The CDR3 nucleotides are TGTGCCAGCACTACTTCCTCTAGCGGGAGGTACCATGAGCAGTTCTTC. This translates into CASTTSSSGRYHEQFF.

The CDR3 DNA reads as TGTGCCTGGAATCAGGGGAACGGGGCCAACGTCCTGACTTTC. It yields the protein CAWNQGNGANVLTF. The chain combines TRBV30 with TRBJ2-6; a weak D match, TRBD1 (6 bases). The CDR3 loop spans 14 amino acids. Germline lookup yields CDR1 GTSNPN and CDR2 SVGIG (reference sequence). V was shortened by 4 bases and J by 4 bases, with 11 bases between the two germline ends. Looking up the rest from reference TRBV30 and TRBJ2-6 gives the full variable domain: SQTIHQWPATLVQPVGSPLSLECTVEGTSNPNLYWYRQAAGRGLQLLFYSVGIGQISSEVPQNLSASRPQDRQFILSSKKLLLSDSGFYLCAWNQGNGANVLTFGAGSRLTVL.

This clone was detected only a few times. The chain couples TRBV27 to TRBJ1-5; D gene unclear. The germline gives CDR1 MNHEY, CDR2 SMNVEV (reference sequence). The CDR3 consists of 15 residues. The V and J ends lost 6 bases and 2 bases respectively, with 14 bases between them. CDR3 protein: CASSPEFGGNQPQHF. The CDR3 nucleotides are TGTGCCAGCAGCCCGGAGTTCGGCGGCAATCAGCCCCAGCATTTT.

About this clone: This may come from a read error, since a much larger clone is one base off. This chain links TRBV30 with TRBJ2-7; 7 bases are shared with TRBD2. This CDR3 comprises 14 residues. CDR1 GTSNPN and CDR2 SVGIG come from the germline V gene (reference sequence). J was trimmed by 4 bases and V by 8 bases; bases with no gene match: 14. The CDR3 protein is CARGREAGRYEQYF. The CDR3 DNA sequence: TGTGCCCGGGGGAGGGAGGCAGGGCGGTACGAGCAGTACTTC.

The chain couples TRBV6-5 to TRBJ1-2; D remains ambiguous. CDR1 MNHEY and CDR2 SVGAGI come from the germline V gene. The CDR3 loop spans 16 amino acids. Trimming left V 0 bases short and J 2 bases short, with 13 bases between. CDR3 coding DNA: TGTGCCAGCAGTTACTCGAAGGGAGGTCCCAACTATGGCTACACCTTC. Protein: CASSYSKGGPNYGYTF.

This clone appeared a single time. The V and J genes are TRBV5-1 and TRBJ1-2; D possibly corresponds to TRBD1 (5 bases). The germline V and J ends were trimmed by 6 bases and 8 bases, with 17 bases remaining between them. Germline assignment: CDR1 SGHRS and CDR2 YFSETQ. This CDR3 has 13 residues. CDR3 residues: CASTPGWGDGYTF. Written as DNA, the CDR3 is TGCGCCAGCACCCCCGGGTGGGGGGACGGCTACACCTTC.

The chain carries TRBV2 and TRBJ2-2; D is ambiguous. Trimming shortened V by 3 bases and J by 0 bases, and 20 bases separated the two germline ends. Per the germline V gene, CDR1 is SNHLY and CDR2 is FYNNEI. The CDR3 has 19 amino acids. For the CDR3, the DNA is TGTGCCAGCAGTGAGGTCGGCGTCCGACCGCGAGCGAACACCGGGGAGCTGTTTTTT. This gives the protein CASSEVGVRPRANTGELFF.

The chain uses TRBV5-1 and TRBJ2-5; D is possibly TRBD2 (6 bases). Germline CDR1 SGHRS, CDR2 YFSETQ. The CDR3 is 14 amino acids. V lost 3 bases to trimming and J lost 1 base, with 10 bases between them. CDR3 coding DNA: TGCGCCAGCAGCTCCGGGACTCTCCAAGAGACCCAGTACTTC. The encoded protein is CASSSGTLQETQYF.

This chain joins TRBV19 and TRBJ1-5, with 8 bases lining up with TRBD1. The CDR3 totals 14 residues. The germline gives CDR1 LNHDA, CDR2 SQIVND (reference sequence). V lost 7 bases and J lost 4; bases outside the gene matches: 6. The DNA for the CDR3 is TGTGCCAGTAAGACAGGGGAAGGGAATCAGCCCCAGCATTTT. It is translated as CASKTGEGNQPQHF.

Concerning this clone: The sample carries other DNA sequences with the same CDR3. The chain is built from TRBV6-5 and TRBJ1-1; D call uncertain. The ends were cut back, 2 bases at V and 4 bases at J, with 8 bases in the middle. The germline V gene encodes CDR1 MNHEY and CDR2 SVGAGI. CDR3 length: 13 amino acids. The CDR3 DNA reads as TGTGCCAGCAGTTACACTGGAGGCACTGAAGCTTTCTTT. It yields the protein CASSYTGGTEAFF.

V gene TRBV5-1 combines with J gene TRBJ1-5; a possible D gene is TRBD1 (5 bases). CDR3 length: 14 residues. Trimming pared 0 bases from V and 7 bases from J, leaving 11 bases between. The germline gives CDR1 SGHRS, CDR2 YFSETQ. The CDR3 DNA reads TGCGCCAGCAGCTTGGCCGGGGGGGTCCAGCCCCAGCATTTT. Its protein product is CASSLAGGVQPQHF.

This rearrangement joins TRBV29-1 to TRBJ2-3; D call uncertain. Between the trimmed V and J ends, which lost 1 base and 0 bases, there was a span of 11 bases. The CDR3 runs to 15 residues. From germline, CDR1 is SQVTM and CDR2 ANQGSEA. CDR3 residues: CSVEGPTRSTDTQYF. DNA of the CDR3: TGCAGCGTTGAAGGTCCCACCAGAAGCACAGATACGCAGTATTTT.